The 23 T cell receptor beta chains given below trace back to one sample, sequenced in a study of blood T cell repertoires in COVID-19. The assay was immunoSEQ multiplex PCR, and TCRdb's table has in-frame clones only and misses some. The table shows 28,000 or so clones, with about 91% occurring only once. Input material: peripheral blood. Every receptor here comes from a human donor with active COVID-19. The donor label of this sample is uncertain.

The chain has TRBV5-6 and TRBJ2-4, with a weak D call TRBD1 (5 bases). CDR3 length: 15 amino acids. The germline gives CDR1 SGHDT, CDR2 YYEEEE. Trimming removed 2 bases at V and 0 bases at J, with 9 bases between. The CDR3 spells CASSLGVLAKNIQYF. CDR3 sequence (DNA): TGTGCCAGCAGCTTAGGGGTCCTAGCCAAAAACATTCAGTACTTC.

CDR3 DNA sequence: TGTGCCAGCAGTTTAAGCCCCGGCGGGTCCTACGAGCAGTACTTC. It yields the protein CASSLSPGGSYEQYF. The genes are TRBV6-5 and TRBJ2-7; D possibly corresponds to TRBD2 (5 bases). CDR1 is MNHEY and CDR2 is SVGAGI in the germline V gene. Trimming took 4 bases from V and 1 from J, leaving 14 bases between them. The CDR3 totals 15 residues.

This clone has a single count. Written as DNA, the CDR3 is TGTGCCGGATCTAACGGGGACACTAAGGGGATACAAGAGACCCAGTACTTC. It encodes CAGSNGDTKGIQETQYF. The chain is built from TRBV21-1 and TRBJ2-5; TRBD1, as called in the table, went unchecked against the DNA. TRBV21-1 is recorded as a pseudogene. The CDR3 has 17 residues.

The rearrangement links TRBV11-2 to TRBJ2-1; 9 bases map to TRBD2. CDR1 and CDR2 from the germline V gene are SGHAT and FQNNGV. The CDR3 runs 16 residues. V was pared by 3 bases and J by 5 bases, with 8 bases of the junction left unmatched. In nucleotides, the CDR3 is TGTGCCAGCAGCTTGGTAGCGGGGGCTTTTCACAATGAGCAGTTCTTC. This translates into CASSLVAGAFHNEQFF.

The chain is built from TRBV19 and TRBJ1-5, with 7 bases matching TRBD1. Germline loops: CDR1 LNHDA, CDR2 SQIVND (reference sequence). V shed 6 bases and J 1 base; nucleotides not matched to a gene: 6. This CDR3 comprises 15 residues. Here the CDR3 reads CASSTTGMSNQPQHF. The CDR3 coding sequence is TGTGCCAGTAGCACGACAGGGATGAGCAATCAGCCCCAGCATTTT.

The DNA of the CDR3 is TGTGCCAGCAGTTTATATATCGGACAGGGAGGACCTAACACTGAAGCTTTCTTT. Its protein product is CASSLYIGQGGPNTEAFF. This sequence joins TRBV27 and TRBJ1-1, with 8 bases lining up with TRBD1. V lost 1 base, J lost 2 bases, and 12 bases stayed unmatched. Germline V gene lookup returns CDR1 MNHEY and CDR2 SMNVEV (reference sequence). This CDR3 is 18 amino acids long.

The chain has TRBV28 and TRBJ2-5, with a weak D call TRBD1 (5 bases). Germline values: CDR1 MDHEN, CDR2 SYDVKM. V was pared by 3 bases and J by 4 bases, with 12 bases between. CDR3 length: 14 amino acids. The CDR3, as DNA: TGTGCCAGCAGTTTGCAGGGCCCGCGAGAGACCCAGTACTTC. Encoded protein: CASSLQGPRETQYF.

This clone appeared a single time. This chain uses TRBV4-3 with TRBJ1-6; weak D call: TRBD1 (5 bases). CDR3 length: 17 amino acids. CDR1 is LGHNA and CDR2 is YSLEER in the germline V gene. V lost 4 bases, J lost 2 bases, and 15 bases lay in between. The CDR3 DNA reads TGCGCCAGCAGCCCGGGGGACCCCAAAGCCTATAATTCACCCCTCCACTTT. This encodes CASSPGDPKAYNSPLHF.

V and J are TRBV23-1 and TRBJ2-5; the D gene is possibly TRBD1 (5 bases). TRBV23-1 is placed among ORFs of uncertain function. The CDR3 loop spans 15 amino acids. The ends were cut back, 0 bases at V and 5 bases at J, with 13 bases in the middle. The CDR3 DNA follows: TGCGCCAGCAGTCAATCGCCAGGGTGTGGGGAGACCCAGTACTTC. It translates to CASSQSPGCGETQYF.

J is TRBJ2-3 and V is TRBV12-3 or TRBV12-4; 8 positions match TRBD2. The CDR3 is 12 amino acids. V lost 6 bases to trimming and J lost 12 bases; unmatched junction nucleotides: 8. CDR3 region: CASRTTSVSQYF. In nucleotides, the CDR3 is TGTGCCAGCAGGACGACTAGCGTGAGTCAGTATTTT.

This chain connects TRBV4-1 to TRBJ1-5; D possibly corresponds to TRBD1 (5 bases). V lost 1 base, J lost 4 bases, and 11 bases lay in between. Germline V CDR1 and CDR2: MGHRA, YSYEKL. CDR3 length: 15 amino acids. The CDR3 spells CASSQGTSDNQPQHF. As DNA, the CDR3 is TGCGCCAGCAGCCAAGGGACATCCGATAATCAGCCCCAGCATTTT.

This clone was counted between two and nine times. The CDR3 sequence: CASSAGPNQPQHF. CDR3 bases: TGCGCCAGCAGTGCAGGGCCCAATCAGCCCCAGCATTTT. J is TRBJ1-5 and V is TRBV10-1, with D perhaps matching TRBD1 (5 bases). The germline gives CDR1 WNHNN, CDR2 SYGVQD (reference sequence). V shed 4 bases and J shed 3 bases, with 7 bases lying between them. The CDR3 runs 13 residues.

This clone appeared a single time. The CDR3 loop is CASSPIDQGGYTF. The CDR3 DNA sequence: TGTGCCAGCAGCCCGATTGATCAGGGTGGCTACACCTTC. This sequence joins TRBV13 and TRBJ1-2, with a tentative D call TRBD1 (5 bases). There are 13 residues in the CDR3. Deletions cut 5 bases from V and 7 bases from J, with 14 bases between. Germline CDR1 reads PRHDT; CDR2 reads FYEKMQ (reference sequence).

This clone was counted only a few times. The chain joins TRBV28 to TRBJ2-7; 7 bases are shared with TRBD1. V shed 6 bases and J 5 bases; nucleotides not matched to a gene: 4. CDR3 length equals 12 residues. Germline lookup yields CDR1 MDHEN and CDR2 SYDVKM. The CDR3 loop reads CASSTGDHEQYF. The CDR3 DNA reads TGTGCCAGCAGCACAGGGGATCACGAGCAGTACTTC.

The rearrangement joins TRBV5-1 to TRBJ2-3; 7 bases line up with TRBD1. Trimming cost V 4 bases and J 0 bases; bases outside gene matches: 8. This CDR3 contains 16 residues. Per the germline V gene, CDR1 is SGHRS and CDR2 is YFSETQ. DNA for the CDR3: TGCGCCAGCAGCCTTCAAAGGGGGCTGAGCACAGATACGCAGTATTTT. Protein: CASSLQRGLSTDTQYF.

The V gene is TRBV4-1, the J gene TRBJ2-1; 8 bases are a match to TRBD2. Losses at the gene ends were 0 bases for V and 7 bases for J; bases not matched to a gene: 5. Germline CDR1 MGHRA, CDR2 YSYEKL. The CDR3 runs 15 residues. The CDR3 DNA reads TGCGCCAGCAGCCAAGAGACTAGCGTAAAGAATGAGCAGTTCTTC. Translating gives CASSQETSVKNEQFF.

The V gene is TRBV5-8, the J gene TRBJ1-1; 10 positions agree with TRBD1. The CDR3 has 16 residues. V lost 3 bases, J lost 4 bases, and 9 bases stayed unmatched. Germline loops: CDR1 SGHTS, CDR2 YDEGEE. The DNA for the CDR3 is TGTGCCAGCAGCTACCTGCGGACAGGGGGGATCACTGAAGCTTTCTTT. Protein product: CASSYLRTGGITEAFF.

The CDR3 DNA is TGCGCCAGCAGCGGCGGACTAGCTCGAGCGAGCACAGATACGCAGTATTTT. Residues: CASSGGLARASTDTQYF. This chain uses TRBV5-1 with TRBJ2-3; 8 bases match TRBD2. Germline V gene lookup returns CDR1 SGHRS and CDR2 YFSETQ. The CDR3 is 17 amino acids. With 4 bases clipped from V and 0 bases from J, the junction kept 10 bases outside the gene matches.

This clone was counted a single time. The chain recombines TRBV3-1 (or the pseudogene TRBV3-2) with TRBJ1-4; no definite D call. The germline V gene encodes CDR1 LGHDT and CDR2 YNNKEL (reference sequence). The CDR3 runs 16 residues. Trimming removed 3 bases from V and 5 bases from J, with 16 bases in between. CDR3 sequence: CASSHSLRSPNEKLFF. CDR3 DNA sequence: TGTGCCAGCAGCCATTCCCTCCGTAGCCCGAATGAAAAACTGTTTTTT.

This sequence joins TRBV6-2 or TRBV6-3 and TRBJ2-1; 10 bases match TRBD2. Germline V gives CDR1 MNHEY, CDR2 SVGEGT. With V trimmed by 6 bases and J by 4 bases, 3 bases remained unmatched. The CDR3 is made up of 14 amino acids. CDR3 sequence (DNA): TGTGCCAGCAGACCTAGCGGGAGTTACAATGAGCAGTTCTTC. Translating gives CASRPSGSYNEQFF.

V is TRBV5-8 and J is TRBJ2-1, with 14 positions matching TRBD2. This CDR3 is 15 amino acids long. The germline gives CDR1 SGHTS, CDR2 YDEGEE. V was pared by 2 bases and J by 7 bases, with 2 bases of the junction left unmatched. The CDR3 DNA reads TGTGCCAGCAGCTTAGGGACTAGCGGGAGAAATGAGCAGTTCTTC. Its translation is CASSLGTSGRNEQFF.

The chain is built from TRBV9 and TRBJ1-3; D remains unclear. The V end was cut by 0 bases, the J end by 5 bases, with 6 bases between. The CDR3 runs 13 residues. Germline CDR1 SGDLS, CDR2 YYNGEE. The CDR3 spells CASSVAGRNTIYF. The DNA for the CDR3 is TGTGCCAGCAGCGTAGCGGGGAGAAACACCATATATTTT.

This chain connects TRBV7-9 to TRBJ2-7; D is possibly TRBD2 (7 bases). Trimming left V 4 bases short and J 0 bases short, with 19 bases between. Germline CDR1 and CDR2: SEHNR and FQNEAQ (reference sequence). CDR3 length: 17 amino acids. The CDR3 region is CASSWIPGGVASYEQYF. For the CDR3, the DNA is TGTGCCAGCAGCTGGATCCCGGGGGGCGTAGCCTCCTACGAGCAGTACTTC.